The 6 T cell receptor beta chains listed next were all sequenced from one sample in a study of cytomegalovirus exposure and HLA in healthy donors. Use of 60 Vbeta and 13 Jbeta primers characterized the PCR. Profiled with immunoSEQ multiplex PCR; TCRdb holds only in-frame clones, not every one. This table holds approximately 88,000 clones, 55% to 75% found once. Material for sequencing was PBMCs. Receptors originate from a man aged 60 to 69 in good health and CMV-seronegative.

This clone came up once. This chain links TRBV2 with TRBJ2-1, with 9 positions matching TRBD2. The CDR3 runs 15 residues. The germline V gene has CDR1 SNHLY and CDR2 FYNNEI. V dropped 3 bases and J dropped 6; count of bases not matched to a gene: 6. CDR3 sequence (DNA): TGTGCCAGCAGTGATTCCCCTAGCGGGGTCAATGAGCAGTTCTTC. It yields the protein CASSDSPSGVNEQFF.

This chain connects TRBV5-1 to TRBJ1-1; 9 bases map to TRBD1. The V gene's germline CDR1 is SGHRS and CDR2 YFSETQ. The CDR3 totals 14 residues. V was pared by 6 bases and J by 4 bases, with 7 bases of the junction left unmatched. DNA of the CDR3: TGCGCCAGCACCATTACAGGGGGCATCACTGAAGCTTTCTTT. It translates to CASTITGGITEAFF.

V usage is TRBV13 and J usage is TRBJ2-3; D might be TRBD1 (5 bases). This CDR3 comprises 13 residues. Per germline, CDR1 PRHDT and CDR2 FYEKMQ (reference sequence). Deletions cut 5 bases from V and 2 bases from J, with 8 bases between. The CDR3 bases are TGTGCCAGCAGCATCAGGGTCACAGATACGCAGTATTTT. This gives the protein CASSIRVTDTQYF.

This clone was detected a few times. This chain uses TRBV29-1 with TRBJ1-2; 8 bases match TRBD1. V gave up 6 bases and J gave up 0 bases; unmatched junction bases: 9. The germline CDR1 and CDR2 sequences are SQVTM and ANQGSEA. The CDR3 spans 15 residues. The CDR3 nucleotides read TGCAGCGTCCCTAACCGGGACAGGACTAACTATGGCTACACCTTC. Residues: CSVPNRDRTNYGYTF.

The chain carries TRBV6-5 and TRBJ1-1; TRBD1 matches 12 bases. Germline V gene data show CDR1 as MNHEY and CDR2 as SVGAGI. This CDR3 is 15 amino acids long. Trimming at V came to 5 bases and at J to 5 bases, leaving 6 bases not matched to a gene. DNA for the CDR3: TGTGCCAGCAGTGGGACAGGGGGCGGTGGGACTGAAGCTTTCTTT. Amino acids: CASSGTGGGGTEAFF.

The CDR3 DNA reads TGTGCCAGCAGCTCCCAACGGGTTAATGAAAAACTGTTTTTT. Protein: CASSSQRVNEKLFF. J is TRBJ1-4 and V is TRBV5-6; unclear D gene. The CDR3 length is 14 residues. Looked up from germline, CDR1 is SGHDT and CDR2 is YYEEEE. Trimming took 3 bases from V and 4 from J, leaving 10 bases between them.